A single sample gave rise to the 30 T cell receptor beta chains below, sequenced in a study of T-cell reconstitution after alpha-beta-depleted transplantation in children. It was with unique molecular identifiers that the TCRbeta library was prepared. TCRdb recomputed calls from the PCR reads with MiXCR, one row per CDR3 protein. The sample includes about 980,000 distinct CDR3 sequences, 25% to 35% of them seen just once. This material consisted of PBMCs, mostly from graft donor cells, taken 360 days after TCRalphabeta/CD19-depleted stem cell transplant. The origin of the receptors is a boy in the first two years of life who had a stem cell transplant for SCID, so the T cells may come from the graft donor.

The chain has TRBV4-3 and TRBJ1-2; 9 bases align to TRBD1. The CDR3 is 14 residues long. Trimming took 0 bases from V and 5 from J; bases not matched to a gene: 1. CDR1 LGHNA and CDR2 YSLEER come from the germline V gene. CDR3 nucleotide sequence: TGCGCCAGCAGCCAAGATGGGACAGGGTATGGCTACACCTTC. It is translated as CASSQDGTGYGYTF.

This clonotype was seen repeatedly, ten times or more. The chain uses TRBV20-1 and TRBJ1-1, with D possibly being TRBD1 (6 bases). Germline V gene lookup returns CDR1 DFQATT and CDR2 SNEGSKA (reference sequence). CDR3 length equals 13 residues. This CDR3 reads CSGQGSMNTEAFF. For the CDR3, the DNA is TGCTCTGGCCAGGGGAGTATGAACACTGAAGCTTTCTTT.

This sequence joins TRBV7-2 and TRBJ2-1; 9 nucleotides align to TRBD2. The V and J ends lost 5 bases and 10 bases, in that order; junction bases with no gene match: 15. Germline lookup yields CDR1 SGHTA and CDR2 FQGNSA. There are 16 residues in the CDR3. The CDR3, as DNA: TGTGCCAGCAGCCCTGGGTCTAGCGGGGCGCAGAGAGAGCAGTTCTTC. Translated: CASSPGSSGAQREQFF.

This clonotype was picked up a small number of times. J is TRBJ1-2 and V is TRBV20-1; 7 bases match TRBD1. This CDR3 has 12 amino acids. V shed 6 bases and J 8 bases; nucleotides not matched to a gene: 9. Germline-derived CDR1 and CDR2 are DFQATT and SNEGSKA (reference sequence). For the CDR3, the DNA is TGCAGTGCCCCTGACAGGGCGCCCGGCTACACCTTC. This gives the protein CSAPDRAPGYTF.

This chain joins TRBV4-1 and TRBJ2-7; 10 bases are a match to TRBD1. Looked up from germline, CDR1 is MGHRA and CDR2 is YSYEKL. This CDR3 is built from 17 residues. J gave up 4 bases and V 1 base, and 10 bases lay outside the gene matches. The CDR3 nucleotides are TGCGCCAGCAGCCAAGCATATCCGGGACAGGGGCTATACGAGCAGTACTTC. Translating it yields CASSQAYPGQGLYEQYF.

The chain employs TRBV7-9 and TRBJ2-5, with D maybe TRBD2 (5 bases). Germline V gives CDR1 SEHNR, CDR2 FQNEAQ (reference sequence). V lost 0 bases, J lost 2 bases, and 10 bases lay in between. The CDR3 has 15 residues. The CDR3 coding sequence is TGTGCCAGCAGCTTAGCGCTGGGAGTACAAGAGACCCAGTACTTC. Translated, it gives CASSLALGVQETQYF.

There are a few counts of this clonotype. This chain connects TRBV12-3 or TRBV12-4 to TRBJ2-7, with TRBD1 as a possible D gene (6 bases). The CDR3 length is 16 residues. V gave up 2 bases and J gave up 0 bases, with 14 bases separating them. CDR3 amino acids: CASSLSGQIPSYEQYF. CDR3 DNA: TGTGCCAGCAGTTTATCAGGACAGATTCCCTCCTACGAGCAGTACTTC.

This clonotype was counted a few times. The chain links TRBV25-1 to TRBJ2-1; weak D call: TRBD1 (5 bases). The CDR3 sequence is 14 residues long. Germline-derived CDR1 and CDR2 are MGHDK and SYGVNS. Trimming took off 6 bases at V and 9 bases at J, with 18 bases between the two ends. In DNA, the CDR3 is TGTGCCAGCAGGGGCGGAGACAGCCACTTTGAGCAGTTCTTC. It yields the protein CASRGGDSHFEQFF.

J is TRBJ2-3 and V is TRBV5-6; TRBD1 is a possible D gene (5 bases). The CDR3 covers 14 residues. Germline V gives CDR1 SGHDT, CDR2 YYEEEE. The V end lost 6 bases, the J end lost 6 bases, and 17 bases lay between the germline ends. The CDR3 reads CASTSGWLGDTQYF. CDR3 coding DNA: TGTGCCAGCACCTCAGGGTGGTTAGGGGATACGCAGTATTTT.

V usage is TRBV12-3 or TRBV12-4 and J usage is TRBJ2-4, with 8 positions matching TRBD1. Trimming took 6 bases from V and 3 from J; bases not matched to a gene: 10. The CDR3 has 16 residues. The CDR3 DNA follows: TGTGCCAGCAGCGAAGCTACAGGGGGAGTCAAAAACATTCAGTACTTC. Protein product: CASSEATGGVKNIQYF.

This clonotype was seen more than once but under ten times. The V gene is TRBV12-3 or TRBV12-4, the J gene TRBJ1-1; no definite D call. V shed 2 bases and J shed 7 bases, with 23 bases lying between them. CDR3 length equals 17 residues. For the CDR3, the DNA is TGTGCCAGCAGTTTATACCCCGGTCAGCGACCGTCGATTGAAGCTTTCTTT. It is translated as CASSLYPGQRPSIEAFF.

This clonotype has only a few counts. The chain recombines TRBV12-3 or TRBV12-4 with TRBJ2-2; D call uncertain. The CDR3 runs to 16 residues. The V end lost 5 bases, the J end lost 6 bases, and 19 bases lay between the germline ends. CDR3 sequence (DNA): TGTGCCAGCAGTCCACGCGGCGACTCGGCGTCCGGGGAGCTGTTTTTT. Protein: CASSPRGDSASGELFF.

The chain links TRBV7-8 to TRBJ2-3, with TRBD1 matching 10 bases. The junction had 12 bases not matched to a gene; V was cut back by 4 bases and J by 2 bases. Germline V lookup: CDR1 SGHVS, CDR2 FQNEAQ. The CDR3 spans 18 residues. The CDR3 protein is CASSSKKRQGALTDTQYF. CDR3 sequence (DNA): TGTGCCAGCAGCTCGAAAAAACGACAGGGGGCCCTCACAGATACGCAGTATTTT.

The DNA for the CDR3 is TGTGCCACCAGCAGAGATCAAGGGCACCCTGAAGCTTTCTTT. Its translation is CATSRDQGHPEAFF. The V and J genes are TRBV15 and TRBJ1-1; D unresolved. Looked up from germline, CDR1 is LNHNV and CDR2 is YYDKDF (reference sequence). The CDR3 is 14 amino acids. Trimming shortened V by 0 bases and J by 6 bases, and 11 bases separated the two germline ends.

The chain links TRBV7-9 to TRBJ2-2; tentatively, D is TRBD2 (5 bases). Trimming removed 0 bases from V and 4 bases from J, with 12 bases in between. The length of the CDR3 is 16 residues. Germline CDR1 and CDR2: SEHNR and FQNEAQ (reference sequence). The CDR3: CASSLAVGLATGELFF. CDR3 bases: TGTGCCAGCAGCTTAGCTGTAGGACTTGCCACCGGGGAGCTGTTTTTT.

In this sample, this clonotype turned up a few times. The V and J genes are TRBV7-2 and TRBJ2-7; D is possibly TRBD1 or TRBD2 (5 bases each). Germline V gene data show CDR1 as SGHTA and CDR2 as FQGNSA. The V end lost 5 bases, the J end lost 2 bases, and 13 bases lay between the germline ends. This CDR3 is 14 amino acids long. The CDR3 DNA is TGTGCCAGCAGCCAATTTGGGGGTCCCTACGAGCAGTACTTC. This translates into CASSQFGGPYEQYF.

This chain joins TRBV9 and TRBJ2-3; D is tentatively TRBD1 or TRBD2 (7 bases each). V lost 4 bases, J lost 4 bases, and 25 bases lay in between. CDR3 length: 18 residues. The V gene's germline CDR1 is SGDLS and CDR2 YYNGEE. CDR3 sequence: CASSSSPQGGPVADTQYF. CDR3 bases: TGTGCCAGCAGCTCCTCCCCCCAGGGGGGGCCGGTGGCAGATACGCAGTATTTT.

The V and J genes are TRBV20-1 and TRBJ1-1, with D possibly TRBD1 on 6 matching bases. Germline CDR1 DFQATT, CDR2 SNEGSKA (reference sequence). The CDR3 loop spans 12 amino acids. CDR3 sequence: CNLNRVGTEAFF. In DNA form, the CDR3 reads TGCAACCTCAACAGGGTCGGCACTGAAGCTTTCTTT.

This chain joins TRBV25-1 and TRBJ2-3, with D perhaps TRBD1 or TRBD2 (6 bases each). Trimming removed 6 bases from V and 10 bases from J, with 11 bases in between. Germline CDR1 MGHDK, CDR2 SYGVNS. The CDR3 spans 11 residues. The CDR3 DNA is TGTGCCAGCAGGGCGGGACAATCGCAGTATTTT. Its translation is CASRAGQSQYF.

Many counts were recorded for this clonotype. CDR3 sequence reads: CASRPRAGKSSYNEQFF. The DNA for the CDR3 is TGTGCCAGCAGACCCCGGGCAGGGAAGAGCTCCTACAATGAGCAGTTCTTC. J is TRBJ2-1 and V is TRBV7-9; a possible D gene is TRBD1 (5 bases). Trimming took 6 bases from V and 0 from J, leaving 18 bases between them. Per germline, CDR1 SEHNR and CDR2 FQNEAQ (reference sequence). The CDR3 loop spans 17 amino acids.

V gene TRBV20-1 combines with J gene TRBJ2-1, with no clear D. V lost 0 bases and J 8 bases, leaving 5 bases between the germline ends. From germline, CDR1 is DFQATT and CDR2 SNEGSKA (reference sequence). This CDR3 has 11 residues. For the CDR3, the DNA is TGCAGTGCTAGAGATACGGATGAGCAGTTCTTC. Its protein is CSARDTDEQFF.

This sequence joins TRBV20-1 and TRBJ2-3, with TRBD2 matching over 9 bases. The V and J ends lost 0 bases and 2 bases, in that order; junction bases with no gene match: 3. The CDR3 is 15 residues long. CDR1 and CDR2 from the germline V gene are DFQATT and SNEGSKA (reference sequence). The CDR3 DNA is TGCAGTGCTAGAGAGCTAGCGGGGTACACAGATACGCAGTATTTT. Translation: CSARELAGYTDTQYF.

This clonotype was counted only a few times. V usage is TRBV12-3 or TRBV12-4 and J usage is TRBJ2-5, with no clear D. This CDR3 contains 15 residues. V was cut by 5 bases and J by 5 bases, with 18 bases left in between. CDR3 residues: CASSPIWALGETQYF. DNA of the CDR3: TGTGCCAGCAGTCCAATTTGGGCGCTCGGGGAGACCCAGTACTTC.

There are a few counts of this clonotype. In DNA, the CDR3 is TGCGCCAGCAGCTTCACGGTTATAGGGTCCGAGACCCAGTACTTC. It specifies CASSFTVIGSETQYF. The J gene is TRBJ2-5, the V gene TRBV5-1; D is unclear. Germline CDR1 is SGHRS and CDR2 is YFSETQ. The CDR3 has 15 residues. V was trimmed by 2 bases and J by 5 bases, leaving 16 bases between them.

This sequence joins TRBV15 and TRBJ2-1, with TRBD2 matching 12 bases. Germline loops: CDR1 LNHNV, CDR2 YYDKDF (reference sequence). The ends lost 0 bases at V and 5 bases at J; junction bases unmatched: 5. The CDR3 extends over 17 amino acids. CDR3 sequence reads: CATSREGLAGGNNEQFF. CDR3 DNA: TGTGCCACCAGCAGAGAGGGGCTAGCGGGGGGGAACAATGAGCAGTTCTTC. The variable domain in full, completed from reference TRBV15 and TRBJ2-1, reads DAMVIQNPRYQVTQFGKPVTLSCSQTLNHNVMYWYQQKSSQAPKLLFHYYDKDFNNEADTPDNFQSRRPNTSFCFLDIRSPGLGDTAMYLCATSREGLAGGNNEQFFGPGTRLTVL.

This clonotype turned up a few times. The V gene is TRBV20-1, the J gene TRBJ1-1; D may be TRBD1 (6 bases). V was shortened by 5 bases and J by 8 bases, with 15 bases between the two germline ends. CDR3 size: 12 residues. Germline lookup yields CDR1 DFQATT and CDR2 SNEGSKA (reference sequence). The CDR3 DNA is TGCAGTGCTCCGGGGGCCATTCTCGAAGCTTTCTTT. It specifies CSAPGAILEAFF.

The chain joins TRBV28 to TRBJ2-1, with 11 bases that match TRBD2. J was trimmed by 2 bases and V by 3 bases; bases with no gene match: 9. From germline, CDR1 is MDHEN and CDR2 SYDVKM. This CDR3 is built from 18 residues. CDR3: CASSLRPGLAAPYNEQFF. Here the CDR3 DNA reads TGTGCCAGCAGTTTGCGCCCGGGACTAGCGGCCCCCTACAATGAGCAGTTCTTC.

This clonotype was picked up a small number of times. The rearrangement joins TRBV27 to TRBJ2-3; TRBD2 matches at 7 bases. In germline, CDR1 is MNHEY, CDR2 SMNVEV (reference sequence). V lost 0 bases, J lost 4 bases, and 10 bases stayed unmatched. The CDR3 loop spans 17 amino acids. CDR3 sequence (DNA): TGTGCCAGCAGTTTATCGGGGGGGATCCACCCACCAGATACGCAGTATTTT. It codes for CASSLSGGIHPPDTQYF.

The chain has TRBV29-1 and TRBJ2-7; the D gene could be TRBD1 or TRBD2 (5 bases each). V dropped 6 bases and J dropped 0 bases, with 15 bases sitting between them. Germline CDR1 SQVTM, CDR2 ANQGSEA. The CDR3 runs 14 residues. For the CDR3, the DNA is TGCAGCGTCGTCGGGACGGAGAGCTCCTACGAGCAGTACTTC. Translating it yields CSVVGTESSYEQYF.

V is TRBV20-1 and J is TRBJ2-5, with D possibly TRBD1 on 6 matching bases. The CDR3 spans 12 residues. Trimming pared 6 bases from V and 5 bases from J, leaving 13 bases between. The V gene's germline CDR1 is DFQATT and CDR2 SNEGSKA (reference sequence). This CDR3 is CSAHRDPETQYF. In DNA form, the CDR3 reads TGCAGTGCCCACAGGGACCCGGAGACCCAGTACTTC.